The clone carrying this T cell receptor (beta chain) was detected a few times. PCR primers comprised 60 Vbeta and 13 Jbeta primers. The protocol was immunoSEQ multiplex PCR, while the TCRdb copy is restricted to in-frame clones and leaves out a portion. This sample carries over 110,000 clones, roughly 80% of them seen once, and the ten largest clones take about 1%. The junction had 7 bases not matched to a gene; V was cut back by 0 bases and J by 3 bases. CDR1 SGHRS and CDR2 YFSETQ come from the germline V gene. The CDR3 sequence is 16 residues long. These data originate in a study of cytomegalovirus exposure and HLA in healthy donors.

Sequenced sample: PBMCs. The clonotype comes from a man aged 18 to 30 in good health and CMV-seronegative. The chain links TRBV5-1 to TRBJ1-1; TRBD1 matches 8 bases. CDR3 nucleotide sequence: TGCGCCAGCAGCTTGGTCGGACAGGGAAGGGACACTGAAGCTTTCTTT. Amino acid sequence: CASSLVGQGRDTEAFF.